One sample yielded the 5 T cell receptor beta chains listed below, sequenced in a study of shared clonotypes between healthy human individuals. Assay used: immunoSEQ multiplex PCR; TCRdb lists only in-frame clones, some missing. The top ten hold approximately 0.11% of the sample, which has around 560,000 clones, 85% to 95% seen once. Terminally differentiated effector memory CD45RA+ cells were excluded by CCR7 positive selection of CD45RO-negative cells. The sample taken for sequencing was naive CD8+ T cells sorted from blood. The receptors shown here come from a woman between 25 and 40 years old in good health.

Comments on this clone: This same CDR3 is encoded by further DNA sequences in the sample. V and J are TRBV7-8 and TRBJ1-5; D is undetermined. The CDR3 spans 14 residues. V gave up 1 base and J gave up 2 bases, with 6 bases separating them. CDR1 is SGHVS and CDR2 is FQNEAQ in the germline V gene. The CDR3 spells CASSLGRGNQPQHF. CDR3 bases: TGTGCCAGCAGCTTAGGTCGGGGCAATCAGCCCCAGCATTTT.

The chain joins TRBV27 to TRBJ2-5; 8 nucleotides line up with TRBD2. With V trimmed by 3 bases and J by 4 bases, 7 bases remained unmatched. The CDR3 loop spans 15 amino acids. Germline CDR1 and CDR2: MNHEY and SMNVEV (reference sequence). CDR3 DNA: TGTGCCAGCAGTTTGGGTCTAGCGGGCTCAGAGACCCAGTACTTC. It translates to CASSLGLAGSETQYF.

J is TRBJ1-1 and V is TRBV5-4, with 7 bases lining up with TRBD1. After removal of 9 bases from V and 5 bases from J, the junction contained 4 bases not matched to a gene. The CDR3 extends over 11 amino acids. The V gene's germline CDR1 is SGHNT and CDR2 YYREEE (reference sequence). CDR3 region: CATRGATEAFF. The CDR3 DNA reads TGTGCCACCAGGGGGGCAACTGAAGCTTTCTTT.

The rearrangement links TRBV27 to TRBJ1-5, with D possibly matching TRBD1 (5 bases). Looked up from germline, CDR1 is MNHEY and CDR2 is SMNVEV (reference sequence). The CDR3 has 15 amino acids. V was clipped by 5 bases and J by 7 bases, with 18 bases between them. The CDR3 protein is CASSPYGGGSQPQHF. The CDR3 bases are TGTGCCAGCAGTCCGTACGGGGGGGGAAGCCAGCCCCAGCATTTT.

The chain combines TRBV6-6 with TRBJ2-1, with D possibly matching TRBD2 (6 bases). The ends were cut back, 6 bases at V and 1 base at J, with 13 bases in the middle. The CDR3 is 15 residues long. CDR1 is MNHNY and CDR2 is SVGAGI in the germline V gene (reference sequence). The CDR3 nucleotides are TGTGCCAGCAGCCAAACTAGCCCATCCTACAATGAGCAGTTCTTC. It yields the protein CASSQTSPSYNEQFF.